These 10 T cell receptor beta chains were sequenced from one sample in a study of blood T cells in healthy people across ages. With a J-beta primer mix and a sample-barcoded 5' primer, a second PCR ran 7 to 11 cycles. TCRdb fed the 5' RACE reads into MiXCR, producing one record per CDR3 protein. The repertoire has 1.5 million to 1.9 million distinct CDR3 sequences, approximately 43% of them found once; the top ten carry over 3.5%. The sample consisted of blood. The receptor source for this set is a woman aged 18-30 years in good health.

This clonotype was recorded a few times. The chain carries TRBV4-1 and TRBJ1-1; D is undetermined. The CDR3 spans 14 residues. V was trimmed by 1 base and J by 1 base, leaving 7 bases between them. Per the germline V gene, CDR1 is MGHRA and CDR2 is YSYEKL. The CDR3 loop reads CASSQVYTNTEAFF. The DNA for the CDR3 is TGCGCCAGCAGCCAAGTTTACACGAACACTGAAGCTTTCTTT.

A few counts support this clonotype. A much larger clone lies a single base off, so this may be a read error. This chain connects TRBV6-2 or TRBV6-3 to TRBJ2-7; D might be TRBD2 (5 bases). The V gene's germline CDR1 is MNHEY and CDR2 SVGEGT. The V gene lost 4 bases and the J gene lost 7 bases, with 17 bases spanning the gap. The CDR3 is made up of 14 amino acids. CDR3 sequence: CASSLNSEVNEQYF. The CDR3 DNA reads TGTGCCAGCAGTTTAAATAGCGAGGTCAATGAGCAGTACTTC.

This chain links TRBV21-1 with TRBJ2-1; whether TRBD2, the table's D call, matches the DNA was not checked. TRBV21-1 counts as a pseudogene. The CDR3 runs to 19 residues. As DNA, the CDR3 is TGTGCCAGCAGCAAAGCCTCGGCTGCTAGCGGGGCTGCGGGCAATGAGCAGTTCTTC. Translated: CASSKASAASGAAGNEQFF.

The V and J genes are TRBV29-1 and TRBJ2-3; D ambiguous. Deletions cut 6 bases from V and 3 bases from J, with 10 bases between. Germline V gives CDR1 SQVTM, CDR2 ANQGSEA. The CDR3 loop spans 12 amino acids. Here the CDR3 reads CSVHPLTDTQYF. The CDR3 DNA follows: TGCAGCGTGCACCCCCTAACAGATACGCAGTATTTT.

This clonotype has only a few counts. The chain is built from TRBV2 and TRBJ1-2, with D unresolved. The CDR3 runs to 12 residues. Trimming stripped 8 bases from V and 4 bases from J, with 11 bases between. Germline CDR1 is SNHLY and CDR2 is FYNNEI. CDR3 DNA sequence: TGTGCCAGCGGCACACGCTTCTATGGCTACACCTTC. It encodes CASGTRFYGYTF.

This chain joins TRBV27 and TRBJ2-1; D ambiguous. In germline, CDR1 is MNHEY, CDR2 SMNVEV (reference sequence). V was shortened by 3 bases and J by 7 bases, with 13 bases between the two germline ends. This CDR3 contains 14 residues. CDR3 sequence (DNA): TGTGCCAGCAGTTTGGGCGGATTTACGAATGAGCAGTTCTTC. Its translation is CASSLGGFTNEQFF.

This clonotype was observed a handful of times. V and J are TRBV11-2 and TRBJ1-2, with D perhaps TRBD1 (6 bases). The germline V gene encodes CDR1 SGHAT and CDR2 FQNNGV. V lost 8 bases and J 3 bases, leaving 7 bases between the germline ends. This CDR3 has 11 residues. CDR3 coding DNA: TGTGCCAGCGCAGGGGACTATGGCTACACCTTC. Translated, it gives CASAGDYGYTF.

The CDR3 reads CASSYTSGNNEQYF. CDR3 in DNA: TGTGCCAGCAGTTATACTAGCGGAAACAATGAGCAGTACTTC. The chain couples TRBV6-2 or TRBV6-3 to TRBJ2-1, with 8 bases aligning to TRBD2. The J call may be faulty, since TRBJ2-7 better matches the DNA end. Germline V gene sequence: CDR1 MNHEY, CDR2 SVGEGT. The CDR3 contains 14 residues.

Only a few counts were recorded for this clonotype. This sequence joins TRBV5-4 and TRBJ2-7; D may be TRBD1 or TRBD2 (5 bases each). The CDR3 totals 13 residues. V was pared by 5 bases and J by 7 bases, with 16 bases between. Germline V gives CDR1 SGHNT, CDR2 YYREEE (reference sequence). CDR3 amino acids: CASSRDQMGEQYF. The DNA of the CDR3 is TGTGCCAGCAGTCGGGACCAAATGGGAGAGCAGTACTTC.

Regarding this clonotype: This could be a read error, since a much larger clone is one nucleotide away. This chain connects TRBV6-5 to TRBJ1-1; 9 bases fit TRBD1. The trim removed 2 bases at V and 4 bases at J, leaving 11 bases unmatched. The germline V gene encodes CDR1 MNHEY and CDR2 SVGAGI. This CDR3 is 17 amino acids long. In DNA form, the CDR3 reads TGTGCCAGCAGTTACGTGGGACAGGGCCATAGGAGCACTGAAGCTTTCTTT. Translation: CASSYVGQGHRSTEAFF.